A selection of T cell receptor beta chains follows, all from one sample in a study of CD8+ T cells in alopecia areata. Repertoires were generated with immunoSEQ multiplex PCR, while TCRdb's copy carries only in-frame clones and drops some. The repertoire holds 150,000 or so clones, with 86% as singletons. This specimen consisted of CD8+ T cells sorted from blood, obtained at week 4, from a patient treated with tofacitinib. These receptors originate from a human donor with alopecia areata. Each CDR3 is given with its conserved first and last residue. The D gene is left open where the match is weak. Clone size, where shown, is once, few, many, or a class for clones that have expanded.

V,J,size,D,CDR3,DNA
TRBV7-9,TRBJ2-3,.,.,CASSLTVSSTDTQYF,TGTGCCAGCAGCTTAACAGTTTCTAGCACAGATACGCAGTATTTT
TRBV7-9,TRBJ1-2,.,TRBD1,CASSPDRSPF,TGTGCCAGCAGCCCGGACAGGAGCCCCTTC
TRBV4-2,TRBJ2-2,.,TRBD2,CASSDRLAGGTGELFF,TGTGCCAGCAGCGATAGACTAGCGGGGGGCACCGGGGAGCTGTTTTTT
TRBV9,TRBJ2-2,.,.,CASSRTGELFF,TGTGCCAGCAGCCGGACCGGGGAGCTGTTTTTT
TRBV4-1,TRBJ2-5,.,TRBD1,CASSHPTGEETQYF,TGCGCCAGCAGCCATCCGACAGGGGAAGAGACCCAGTACTTC
TRBV6-5,TRBJ2-5,.,TRBD1,CASSYSNRGNQETQYF,TGTGCCAGCAGTTACTCGAACAGGGGAAACCAAGAGACCCAGTACTTC
TRBV29-1,TRBJ2-1,.,.,CSVEPRGGYNEQFF,TGCAGCGTTGAACCCAGGGGCGGCTACAATGAGCAGTTCTTC
TRBV7-6,TRBJ2-7,.,TRBD2,CASSHGLAGASNHEQYF,TGTGCCAGCAGCCATGGACTAGCGGGAGCCTCTAACCACGAGCAGTACTTC
TRBV7-9,TRBJ2-7,.,.,CASSLVGSATDIFF,TGTGCCAGCAGCTTAGTAGGTTCAGCGACAGATATCTTCTTC
TRBV30,TRBJ2-1,.,.,CAWSVPRWQREQFF,TGTGCCTGGAGTGTACCTAGGTGGCAACGGGAGCAGTTCTTC
TRBV29-1,TRBJ2-7,.,TRBD1,CSVEGQGDSYEQYF,TGCAGCGTTGAGGGACAGGGGGACTCCTACGAGCAGTACTTC
TRBV29-1,TRBJ2-5,.,TRBD2,CSVVGLAVYGTQYF,TGCAGCGTCGTGGGACTAGCGGTGTATGGGACCCAGTACTTC
TRBV5-6,TRBJ1-1,few,.,CASSLLSTEAFF,TGTGCCAGCAGCTTGCTCTCCACGGAAGCTTTCTTT
TRBV7-9,TRBJ2-7,few,.,CASSPPSAIAYEQYF,TGTGCCAGCAGCCCCCCCAGCGCTATCGCCTACGAGCAGTACTTC
TRBV7-3,TRBJ2-1,.,.,CASSLTTEYSYNEQFF,TGTGCCAGCAGCTTAACGACAGAGTACTCCTACAATGAGCAGTTCTTC
TRBV6-1,TRBJ1-3,.,.,CASSEGTAVGNTIYF,TGTGCCAGCAGTGAAGGGACAGCCGTCGGAAACACCATATATTTT
TRBV29-1,TRBJ2-5,once,.,CSVSREVQETQYF,TGCAGCGTCTCACGCGAGGTTCAAGAGACCCAGTACTTC
TRBV10-2,TRBJ2-5,.,.,CASSLDGKETQYF,TGCGCCAGCAGTCTTGACGGAAAAGAGACCCAGTACTTC
TRBV29-1,TRBJ2-7,.,TRBD2,CSVEASGTYEQYF,TGCAGCGTTGAGGCTAGCGGCACCTACGAGCAGTACTTC
TRBV2,TRBJ2-1,.,TRBD2,CASSEASGSSYNEQFF,TGTGCCAGCAGTGAAGCTAGCGGGAGCTCCTACAATGAGCAGTTCTTC
TRBV30,TRBJ2-7,once,TRBD1,CAWSARRGQGTGEQYF,TGTGCCTGGAGCGCCCGTAGGGGACAGGGGACGGGCGAGCAGTACTTC
TRBV9,TRBJ2-7,.,.,CASSLSSSVSGYEQYF,TGTGCCAGCAGCCTATCCTCTAGCGTTAGTGGTTACGAGCAGTACTTC
TRBV30,TRBJ2-1,once,.,CAWSVVREAPYNEQFF,TGTGCCTGGAGTGTAGTGAGGGAGGCCCCCTACAATGAGCAGTTCTTC
TRBV19,TRBJ1-5,.,.,CASSIDLDAANQPQHF,TGTGCCAGTAGTATAGACCTGGACGCCGCTAATCAGCCCCAGCATTTT
TRBV27,TRBJ2-2,.,.,CASSFKRYTGELFF,TGTGCCAGCAGTTTCAAAAGATACACCGGGGAGCTGTTTTTT
TRBV5-6,TRBJ2-3,.,.,CASSFTAPEEYF,TGTGCCAGCAGCTTCACGGCACCTGAGGAGTATTTT
TRBV5-6,TRBJ2-7,.,TRBD2,CASSFGGVYEQYF,TGTGCCAGCAGCTTCGGGGGGGTCTACGAGCAGTACTTC
TRBV4-1,TRBJ2-1,few,.,CASSQGLGARVRHEQFF,TGCGCCAGCAGCCAGGGGCTAGGGGCTAGGGTTCGGCATGAGCAGTTCTTC
TRBV4-2,TRBJ1-1,.,.,CASFRRGDTEAFF,TGTGCCAGTTTTCGGCGGGGGGACACTGAAGCTTTCTTT
TRBV7-9,TRBJ2-7,.,.,CASSLLSGASYEQYF,TGTGCCAGCAGCTTACTCTCAGGGGCCTCATACGAGCAGTACTTC
TRBV7-9,TRBJ2-7,.,.,CASSPRDTSSYEQYF,TGTGCCAGCAGCCCCCGGGACACCAGCTCCTACGAGCAGTACTTC
TRBV7-3,TRBJ2-1,.,TRBD1,CASSQGLGQYNEQFF,TGTGCCAGCAGCCAAGGGCTGGGACAGTACAATGAGCAGTTCTTC
TRBV28,TRBJ2-7,.,TRBD1,CASSDRGQPEQYF,TGTGCCAGCAGTGACAGGGGGCAGCCCGAGCAGTACTTC
TRBV29-1,TRBJ2-1,.,.,CSVPRRASSYNEQFF,TGCAGCGTCCCTCGACGGGCCAGCTCCTACAATGAGCAGTTCTTC
TRBV29-1,TRBJ2-7,.,.,CSVHLRGAYEQYF,TGCAGCGTCCACTTAAGGGGGGCCTACGAGCAGTACTTC
TRBV7-3,TRBJ2-3,.,TRBD2,CASSSSGALTDTQYF,TGTGCCAGCAGCTCCAGCGGGGCACTCACAGATACGCAGTATTTT
TRBV5-6,TRBJ2-3,.,.,CASSLDRVTGDTQYF,TGTGCCAGCAGCTTGGACAGGGTCACGGGAGATACGCAGTATTTT
TRBV30,TRBJ2-3,.,TRBD2,CAWSDVMAGGPPDTQYF,TGTGCCTGGAGTGATGTTATGGCGGGGGGGCCTCCAGATACGCAGTATTTT
TRBV27,TRBJ1-1,.,.,CASSLLGMNTEAFF,TGTGCCAGCAGTTTATTGGGAATGAACACTGAAGCTTTCTTT
TRBV7-3,TRBJ1-1,few,TRBD1,CASSRGQGRAEAFF,TGTGCCAGCAGCAGAGGACAGGGGCGGGCTGAAGCTTTCTTT
TRBV18,TRBJ1-4,.,.,CASSLPRQRNEKLFF,TGTGCCAGCTCACTACCGAGACAGCGTAATGAAAAACTGTTTTTT